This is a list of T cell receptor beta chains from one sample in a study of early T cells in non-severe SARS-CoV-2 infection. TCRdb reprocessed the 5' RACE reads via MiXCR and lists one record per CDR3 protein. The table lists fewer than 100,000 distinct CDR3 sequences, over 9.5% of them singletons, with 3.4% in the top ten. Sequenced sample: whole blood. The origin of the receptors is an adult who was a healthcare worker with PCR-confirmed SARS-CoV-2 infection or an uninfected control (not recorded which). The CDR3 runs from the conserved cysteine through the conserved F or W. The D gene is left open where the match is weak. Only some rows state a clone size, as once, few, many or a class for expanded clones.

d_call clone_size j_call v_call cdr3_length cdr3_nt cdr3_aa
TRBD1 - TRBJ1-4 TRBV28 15 TGTGCCAGCAGTTTGGAACAGGGGCCCCGTGAAAAACTGTTTTTT CASSLEQGPREKLFF
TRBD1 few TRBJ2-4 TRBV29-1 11 TGCAGCGGGGGACAGGGAGACATTCAGTACTTC CSGGQGDIQYF
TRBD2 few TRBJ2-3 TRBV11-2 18 TGTGCCAGCAGCTTAGATCCGAGATCACCAGCGGGAACAGATACGCAGTATTTT CASSLDPRSPAGTDTQYF
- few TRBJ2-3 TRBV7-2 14 TGTGCCAGCAGCTTAGCGGGGCTCACAGATACGCAGTATTTT CASSLAGLTDTQYF
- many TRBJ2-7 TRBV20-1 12 TGCAGTGCTAGGCGACAGACGAGAGAGCAGTACTTC CSARRQTREQYF
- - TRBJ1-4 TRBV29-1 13 TGCAGCGGGGGCTCCGCAACTAATGAAAAACTGTTTTTT CSGGSATNEKLFF
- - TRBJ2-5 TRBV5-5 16 TGTGCCATCTCCTCTTGGGCCAGGGCCCCTTTGGAGACCCAGTACTTC CAISSWARAPLETQYF
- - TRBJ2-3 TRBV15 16 TGTGCCACCAGCAGACGTTCTAGCATGAGCACAGATACGCAGTATTTT CATSRRSSMSTDTQYF
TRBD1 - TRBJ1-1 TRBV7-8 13 TGTGCCAGCAGCTTAGCGAGACAGGGTCTCCTTTTCTTT CASSLARQGLLFF
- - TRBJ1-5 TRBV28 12 TGTGCCAGCAGTTCCTACAATCAGCCCCAGCATTTT CASSSYNQPQHF
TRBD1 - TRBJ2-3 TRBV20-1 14 TGCAGTGCTCGAGACAGGGGGAGGACAGATACGCAGTATTTT CSARDRGRTDTQYF
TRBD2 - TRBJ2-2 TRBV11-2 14 TGTGCCAGCAGCTTATCACTAGCGGCCGGGGAGCTGTTTTTT CASSLSLAAGELFF
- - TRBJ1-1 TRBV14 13 TGTGCCAGCAGCCTTCGCGAGGTTCCTGAAGCTTTCTTT CASSLREVPEAFF
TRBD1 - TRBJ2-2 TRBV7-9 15 TGTGCCAGCCAAGGGGGCACCTCGAACACCGGGGAGCTGTTTTTT CASQGGTSNTGELFF
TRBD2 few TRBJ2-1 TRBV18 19 TGTGCCAGCTCCCCCCCGGCCCCTACGACTAGCGGGAGATCCGATGAGCAGTTCTTC CASSPPAPTTSGRSDEQFF
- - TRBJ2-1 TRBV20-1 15 TGCAGTGCTAGAGTGGTCGGTAGGGGCTACAATGAGCAGTTCTTC CSARVVGRGYNEQFF
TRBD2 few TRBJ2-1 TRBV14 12 TGTGCCAGCAGCCAAGTAGCGGGAACTCCGTTCTTC CASSQVAGTPFF
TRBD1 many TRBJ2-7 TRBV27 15 TGTGCCAGCAGTTTACTCCCGGGACAGGGGAACGAGCAGTACTTC CASSLLPGQGNEQYF
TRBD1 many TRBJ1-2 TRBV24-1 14 TGTGCCACCAGTGAGGGACAGGCTAACTATGGCTACACCTTC CATSEGQANYGYTF
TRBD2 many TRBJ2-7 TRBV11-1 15 TGTGCCAGCAGCCCAGGACTAGCGGGAGCCAACGAGCAGTACTTC CASSPGLAGANEQYF
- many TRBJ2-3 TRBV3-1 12 TGTGCCAGCAGCCAAGGTCCAGATACGCAGTATTTT CASSQGPDTQYF
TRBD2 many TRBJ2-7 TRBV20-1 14 TGCAGTGTCGACGGGAGGGCCGGGTCCTACGAGCAGTACTTC CSVDGRAGSYEQYF
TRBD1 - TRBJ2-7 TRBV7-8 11 TGCGCAGCAGGGGGCCTCTACGAGCAGTACTTC CAAGGLYEQYF
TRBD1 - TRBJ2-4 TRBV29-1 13 TGCAGCGGGCGGACAGGGGCCAAAAACATTCAGTACTTC CSGRTGAKNIQYF
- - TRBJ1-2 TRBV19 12 TGTGCCAGTAGTATGGAGGGATACGGCTACACCTTC CASSMEGYGYTF
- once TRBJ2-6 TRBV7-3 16 TGTGCCAGCAGCCGGATAGGGGGCTCTGGGGCCAACGTCCTGACTTTC CASSRIGGSGANVLTF
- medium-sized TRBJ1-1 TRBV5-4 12 TGTGCCAGCAGCTTGGATTCGGCTGAAGCTTTCTTT CASSLDSAEAFF
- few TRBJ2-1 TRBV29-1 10 TGCAGCGTTGAGGTAGATGAGCAGTTCTTC CSVEVDEQFF
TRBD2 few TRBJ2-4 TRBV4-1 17 TGCGCCAGCAGCCAAGATCAGCGGGAGCTATTCAAAAACATTCAGTACTTC CASSQDQRELFKNIQYF
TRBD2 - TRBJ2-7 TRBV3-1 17 TGTGCCAGCAGCCGCGGGACTAGCGGGAGTCAATCCTACGAGCAGTACTTC CASSRGTSGSQSYEQYF
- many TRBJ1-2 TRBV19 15 TGTGCCAGTAGTATCCAGGCCGGCGCTAGGTATGGCTACACCTTC CASSIQAGARYGYTF
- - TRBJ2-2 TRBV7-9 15 TGTGCCAGCAGCTTAATCCCCCCGAACACCGGGGAGCTGTTTTTT CASSLIPPNTGELFF
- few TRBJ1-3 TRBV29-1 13 TGCAGCGTTGAAAAAGACTCTGGAAACACCATATATTTT CSVEKDSGNTIYF
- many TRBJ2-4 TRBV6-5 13 TGTGCCAGCCCCACGGGGTTACGTGACATTCAGTACTTC CASPTGLRDIQYF
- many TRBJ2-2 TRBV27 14 TGTGCCAGCAGTTTAAACAGGGTGGCCGGGGAGCTGTTTTTT CASSLNRVAGELFF
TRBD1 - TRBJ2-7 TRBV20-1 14 TGCAGTGCAGCAGGGTACAGGGGGGCCTACGAGCAGTACTTC CSAAGYRGAYEQYF
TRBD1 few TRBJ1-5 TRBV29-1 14 TGCAGCGTCCAGGACAGGGGTAGCAATCAGCCCCAGCATTTT CSVQDRGSNQPQHF
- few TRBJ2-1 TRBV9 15 TGTGCCAGCAGCGTGGACAGTAGCTCCTACAATGAGCAGTTCTTC CASSVDSSSYNEQFF
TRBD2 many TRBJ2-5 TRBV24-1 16 TGTGCCACCAGTGACCCCCTAGCGGGAGGGAAAGAGACCCAGTACTTC CATSDPLAGGKETQYF
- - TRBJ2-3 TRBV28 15 TGTGCCAGCCGTATAGGGGTTGCTTACACAGATACGCAGTATTTT CASRIGVAYTDTQYF
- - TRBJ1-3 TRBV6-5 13 TGTGCCAGCAGTCTACAATCTGGAAACACCATATATTTT CASSLQSGNTIYF
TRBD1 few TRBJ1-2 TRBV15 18 TGTGCCACCAGCAGAGATCGTTTGAAGACAGGGGGGAACTATGGCTACACCTTC CATSRDRLKTGGNYGYTF
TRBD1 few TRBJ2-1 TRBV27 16 TGTGCCAGCAGCCCCAGACCGGGACAGGGTCACAATGAGCAGTTCTTC CASSPRPGQGHNEQFF
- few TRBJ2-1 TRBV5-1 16 TGCGCCAGCAGCTTGTCCGGGGCTCAGGGCTACAATGAGCAGTTCTTC CASSLSGAQGYNEQFF
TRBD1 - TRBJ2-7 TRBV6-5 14 TGTGCCAGCAGTTTTACTGGGCAGGGGGCCGAGCAGTACTTC CASSFTGQGAEQYF
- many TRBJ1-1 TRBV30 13 TGTGCCTGGAGTCGTGATTCGGCACGAGAAGCTTTCTTT CAWSRDSAREAFF
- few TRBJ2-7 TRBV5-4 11 TGTGCCAGCAGCTTTCAGGCTGAGCAGTACTTC CASSFQAEQYF
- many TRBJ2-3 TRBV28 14 TGTGCCAGCAGTTTACAGGGAGGCACAGATACGCAGTATTTT CASSLQGGTDTQYF
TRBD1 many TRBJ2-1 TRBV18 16 TGTGCCAGCTCACCACCAGGACAGGGGACCGGTAATGAGCAGTTCTTC CASSPPGQGTGNEQFF
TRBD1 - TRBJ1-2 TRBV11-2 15 TGTGCCAGCAGCCGAGACAGGGCCACTAACTATGGCTACACCTTC CASSRDRATNYGYTF